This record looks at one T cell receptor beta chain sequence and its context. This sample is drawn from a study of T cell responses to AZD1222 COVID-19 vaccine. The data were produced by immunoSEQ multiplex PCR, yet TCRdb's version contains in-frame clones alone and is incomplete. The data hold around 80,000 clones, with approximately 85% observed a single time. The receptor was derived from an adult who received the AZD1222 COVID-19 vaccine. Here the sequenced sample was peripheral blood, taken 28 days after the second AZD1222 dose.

CDR3 sequence reads: CASSLTGVIAGELFF. As DNA, the CDR3 is TGTGCCAGCAGTTTAACAGGGGTTATAGCCGGGGAGCTGTTTTTT. The chain is built from TRBV28 and TRBJ2-2; 7 positions agree with TRBD1. Germline values: CDR1 MDHEN, CDR2 SYDVKM. The CDR3 loop spans 15 amino acids. V was clipped by 2 bases and J by 6 bases; unmatched bases: 6. Supplemented by reference TRBV28 and TRBJ2-2, the full variable domain reads DVKVTQSSRYLVKRTGEKVFLECVQDMDHENMFWYRQDPGLGLRLIYFSYDVKMKEKGDIPEGYSVSREKKERFSLILESASTNQTSMYLCASSLTGVIAGELFFGEGSRLTVL.